This T cell receptor (beta chain) comes out of a study of T cell responses to AZD1222 COVID-19 vaccine. General study points: Clonal diversity was possibly underestimated; the donors were predominantly white British and more often female. Receipt of two AZD1222 doses was followed by a rise in Spike-specific TCR breadth and depth.

Method: immunoSEQ multiplex PCR; TCRdb's copy keeps in-frame clones and lacks some. The table has roughly 91,000 clones, roughly nine tenths seen once; the top ten hold about 2%. Unmatched junction bases numbered 1, after V lost 1 base and J lost 4 bases. This CDR3 spans 14 amino acids. Germline V gene data show CDR1 as SEHNR and CDR2 as FQNEAQ (reference sequence). A note on this clone: No antigen is known for it.

The rearrangement links TRBV7-9 to TRBJ2-4; 7 bases are shared with TRBD1. The TCR sequence derives from an adult in good health. Sample: peripheral blood, taken on day 0 of AZD1222 vaccination. The CDR3 DNA follows: TGTGCCAGCAGCTTAGGGGGACAGAAAAACATTCAGTACTTC. Its protein product is CASSLGGQKNIQYF.